Sequencing of this T cell receptor (beta chain) was carried out in a study of cytomegalovirus exposure and HLA in healthy donors. Study in general: Early released data comprised about 85 million unique TCRs from HLA-typed donors.

PCR employed 60 Vbeta and 13 Jbeta primers. The protocol was immunoSEQ multiplex PCR, while the TCRdb copy is restricted to in-frame clones and leaves out a portion. Among under 200,000 clones listed, around 80% were seen once. This clone was counted between two and nine times. Antigen specificity is unknown. Study-wide results and caveats: Common viral pathogens (according to a later analysis) appeared linked to several of the most significant clusters. It was shown in a later analysis that HLA-associated TCR beta chains were more clonally expanded than other, equally common chains. Overall, about 160 TCR beta chains were annotated as cytomegalovirus-associated.

The sequenced sample consisted of PBMCs. The TCR was taken from a woman aged 40 to 50 in good health and CMV-seronegative.

CDR3 bases: TGTGCCAGCAGGGCAGGATCAGATACGCAGTATTTT. Translated: CASRAGSDTQYF. J is TRBJ2-3 and V is TRBV6-5; D is ambiguous. V was shortened by 6 bases and J by 4 bases, with 8 bases between the two germline ends. There are 12 residues in the CDR3. The germline CDR1 and CDR2 sequences are MNHEY and SVGAGI.